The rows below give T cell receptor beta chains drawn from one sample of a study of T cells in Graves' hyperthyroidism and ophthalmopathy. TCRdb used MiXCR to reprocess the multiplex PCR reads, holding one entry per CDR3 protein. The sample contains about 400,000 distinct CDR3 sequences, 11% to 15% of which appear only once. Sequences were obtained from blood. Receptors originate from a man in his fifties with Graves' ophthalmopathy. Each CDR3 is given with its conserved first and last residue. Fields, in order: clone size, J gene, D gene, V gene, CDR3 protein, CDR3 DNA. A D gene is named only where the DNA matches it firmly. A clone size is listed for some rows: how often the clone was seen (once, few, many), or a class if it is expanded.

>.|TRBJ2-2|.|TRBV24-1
CATSEFNTGELFF
TGTGCCACCAGTGAATTCAACACCGGGGAGCTGTTTTTT
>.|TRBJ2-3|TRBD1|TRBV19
CASSIQGATDTQYF
TGTGCCAGTAGTATACAGGGGGCCACAGATACGCAGTATTTT
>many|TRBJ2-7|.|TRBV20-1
CSARGGHEQYF
TGCAGTGCTAGAGGGGGACACGAGCAGTACTTC
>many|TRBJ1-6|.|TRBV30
CAWTKPTPLNSPLHF
TGTGCCTGGACCAAGCCGACACCGCTTAATTCACCCCTCCACTTT
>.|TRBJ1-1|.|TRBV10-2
CAGSDRGGVNTEAFF
TGCGCCGGCAGTGATAGGGGCGGGGTGAACACTGAAGCTTTCTTT
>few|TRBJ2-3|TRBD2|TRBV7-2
CASSLLAGGPPDTQYF
TGTGCCAGCAGCTTATTAGCGGGAGGGCCCCCAGATACGCAGTATTTT
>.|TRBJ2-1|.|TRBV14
CASSQGGVYNEQFF
TGTGCCAGCAGCCAAGGGGGGGTCTACAATGAGCAGTTCTTC
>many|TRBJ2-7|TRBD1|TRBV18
CASSPRQGGYEQYF
TGTGCCAGCTCACCAAGACAGGGGGGCTACGAGCAGTACTTC
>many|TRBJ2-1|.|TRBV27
CASRTLGARNEQFF
TGTGCCAGCAGAACCTTGGGGGCAAGGAATGAGCAGTTCTTC
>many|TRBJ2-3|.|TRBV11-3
CASTTVGWWGTDTQYF
TGTGCCAGCACCACGGTGGGATGGTGGGGCACAGATACGCAGTATTTT
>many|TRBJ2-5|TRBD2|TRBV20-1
CSAMGLAGATQETQYF
TGCAGTGCTATGGGACTAGCGGGAGCCACCCAAGAGACCCAGTACTTC
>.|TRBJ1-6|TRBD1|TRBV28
CASSLLLWSPTGGDSPLHF
TGTGCCAGCAGTTTATTATTGTGGTCGCCGACAGGGGGGGATTCACCCCTCCACTTT